The T cell receptor (beta chain) described here comes from a study of neoadjuvant anti-PD-1 for oral cavity cancer. Study as a whole: Most patients had three to four biweekly doses of 3 mg/kg nivolumab before resection.

Analysis of PBMCs was direct, with no culture step. General study results and limits: Each response group had just three patients in TCR analyses. Pretreatment Treg/Th17 ratio correlated inversely with post-treatment tumor clonality.

A remark on this clone: As yet, its antigen is unknown.

The CDR3 runs to 18 residues. V shed 0 bases and J 5 bases; nucleotides not matched to a gene: 9. The germline CDR1 and CDR2 sequences are SGHTS and YDEGEE. Sequenced by immunoSEQ multiplex PCR; TCRdb stores in-frame clones only, minus some. This table holds more than 6,000 clones, about 80% found once. The sequence was collected from a person between 40 and 80 years old with oral cavity squamous cell carcinoma. Source: PBMCs, taken before nivolumab (anti-PD-1) treatment. The chain joins TRBV5-8 to TRBJ2-5; 14 bases are shared with TRBD2. This chain's CDR3 is CASSLVGLAGVYRETQYF. The CDR3 DNA reads TGTGCCAGCAGCTTGGTGGGACTAGCGGGGGTATACCGGGAGACCCAGTACTTC.